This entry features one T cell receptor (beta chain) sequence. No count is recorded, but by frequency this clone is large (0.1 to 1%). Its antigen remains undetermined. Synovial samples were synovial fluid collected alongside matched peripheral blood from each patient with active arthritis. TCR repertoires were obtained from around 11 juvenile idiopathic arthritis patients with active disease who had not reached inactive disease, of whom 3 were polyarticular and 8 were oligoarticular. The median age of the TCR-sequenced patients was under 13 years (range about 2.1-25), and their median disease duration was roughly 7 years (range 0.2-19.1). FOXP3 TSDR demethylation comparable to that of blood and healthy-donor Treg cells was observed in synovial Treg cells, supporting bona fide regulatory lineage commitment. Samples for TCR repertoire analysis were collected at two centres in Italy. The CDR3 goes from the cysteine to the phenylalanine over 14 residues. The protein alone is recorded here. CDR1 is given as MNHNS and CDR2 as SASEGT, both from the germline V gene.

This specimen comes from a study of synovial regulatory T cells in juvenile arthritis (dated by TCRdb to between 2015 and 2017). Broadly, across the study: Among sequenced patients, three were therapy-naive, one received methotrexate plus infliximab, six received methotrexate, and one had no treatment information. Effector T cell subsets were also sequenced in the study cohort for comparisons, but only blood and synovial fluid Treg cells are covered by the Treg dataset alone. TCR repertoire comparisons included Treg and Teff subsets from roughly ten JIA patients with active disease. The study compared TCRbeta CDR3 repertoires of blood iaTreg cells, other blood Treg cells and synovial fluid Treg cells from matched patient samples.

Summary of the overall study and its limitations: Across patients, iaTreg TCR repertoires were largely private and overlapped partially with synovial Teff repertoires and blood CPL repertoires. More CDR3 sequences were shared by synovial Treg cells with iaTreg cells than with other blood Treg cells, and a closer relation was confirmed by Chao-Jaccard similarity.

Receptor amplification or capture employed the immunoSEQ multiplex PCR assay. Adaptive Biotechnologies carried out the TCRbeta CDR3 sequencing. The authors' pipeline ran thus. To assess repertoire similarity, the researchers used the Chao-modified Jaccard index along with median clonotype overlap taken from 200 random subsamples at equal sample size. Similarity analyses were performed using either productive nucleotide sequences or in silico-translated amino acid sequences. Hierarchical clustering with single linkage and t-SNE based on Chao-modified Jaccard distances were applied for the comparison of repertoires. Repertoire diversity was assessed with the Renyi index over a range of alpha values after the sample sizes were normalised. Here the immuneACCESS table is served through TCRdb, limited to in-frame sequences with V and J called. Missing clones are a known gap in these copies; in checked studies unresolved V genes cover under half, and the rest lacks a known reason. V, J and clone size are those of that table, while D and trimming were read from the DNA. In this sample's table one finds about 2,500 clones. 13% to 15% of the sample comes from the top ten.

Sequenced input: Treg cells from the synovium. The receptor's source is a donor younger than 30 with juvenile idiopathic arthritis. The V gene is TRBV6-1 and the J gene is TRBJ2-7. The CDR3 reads CASSEGLPPSEQYF.